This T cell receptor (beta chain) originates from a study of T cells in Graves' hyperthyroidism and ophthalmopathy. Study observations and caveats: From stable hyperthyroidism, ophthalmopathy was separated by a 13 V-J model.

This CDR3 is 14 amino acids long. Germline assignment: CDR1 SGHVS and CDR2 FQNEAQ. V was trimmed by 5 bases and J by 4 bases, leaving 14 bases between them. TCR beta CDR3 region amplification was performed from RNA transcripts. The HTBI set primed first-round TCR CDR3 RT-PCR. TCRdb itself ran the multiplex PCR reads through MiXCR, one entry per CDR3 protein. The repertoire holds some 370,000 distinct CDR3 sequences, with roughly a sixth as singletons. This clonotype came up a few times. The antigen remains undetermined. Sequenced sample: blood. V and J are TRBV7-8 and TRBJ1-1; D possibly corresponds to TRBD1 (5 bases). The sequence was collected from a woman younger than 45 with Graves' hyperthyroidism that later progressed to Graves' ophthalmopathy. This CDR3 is CASSPQGMFTEAFF. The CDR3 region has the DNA TGTGCCAGCAGCCCCCAGGGAATGTTCACTGAAGCTTTCTTT.